Here is one TCR beta chain with its context. This clone appeared once. What this receptor recognizes is not known. The record has no base qualities; no much larger clone is one base away. Participants in the prospective study were enrolled through a virtual design, were aged roughly 18 to 100 years, and lived in roughly 24 United States geographic areas. To assign participants to cohorts, the prospective study relied on clinical history that participants themselves reported in a screening survey and a study questionnaire. In the prospective study, whole blood, serum and a nasopharyngeal or oropharyngeal swab were collected from each participant by mobile phlebotomists. Additional blood draws and questionnaires over an approximately two-month period could optionally be provided by prospective study participants. Before DNA extraction, blood samples from the prospective study were shipped at room temperature or frozen.

The data derive from a study of blood T cell repertoires in COVID-19 (dated by TCRdb to the early 2020s). Some background on the complete study: Collaborator samples came from the United States, Italy and Spain and covered acute and convalescent phases of COVID-19. The prospective study material was composed of cDNA or gDNA derived from T cells, B-cell-depleted T cells, or PBMCs. The dataset comprised deeply sampled blood TCRbeta repertoires from subjects exposed to, actively infected with, or recovered from COVID-19. The repertoires were made available in a free public database intended to serve as a resource for research on the immune response to SARS-CoV-2. The samples were drawn from two sources: the first 160 participants of the ongoing ImmuneRACE study, and over 950 subjects contributed by 6 global collaborators. A de-identified subject ID, COVID-19 status, age in years and sex were almost always included in the sample metadata. Where HLA class I and class II types were available, the types were taken from metadata supplied by the sample provider, not from assay-based typing.

The V end loses 2 bases and the J end loses 4 bases, and a stretch of 13 bases separates them. The germline V gene provides CDR1 KGHSH and CDR2 LQKENI. From the cysteine through the phenylalanine, the CDR3 covers 15 amino acids. The CDR3 DNA has 45 bases and is translated from base 1. TCRbeta CDR3 regions were amplified from genomic DNA by means of the immunoSEQ Assay, a bias-controlled multiplex PCR. As for how the authors treated the data: The number of nucleated cells in each sample was estimated by amplification of reference gene primers within the assay. Sequence reads were collapsed and filtered to measure the absolute abundance of every unique TCRbeta CDR3 rearrangement. For each sample, productive Simpson clonality was calculated as the square root of Simpson's diversity index over productive rearrangements. Held by TCRdb, this immuneACCESS table contains in-frame sequences only and omits some clones. Under half of the omission traces to an unresolved V gene where checked; the cause of the rest is unknown. The V and J calls and clone size were taken over from that table, and D and trimming were inferred from the DNA. The sample includes roughly 250,000 clones, with 86% observed a single time. The ten largest make up about 3.3% of the sample.

The study at large found these results: The quantity of clinical and demographic metadata differed by source and by participant and was supplied without curation.

The chain employs TRBV18 and TRBJ2-3, with TRBD2 tentatively as D gene (6 bases match). The sample was PBMCs or T cells enriched from blood (not recorded which). The clonotype comes from a woman in her thirties or forties with acute COVID-19. The DNA is as follows: TGTGCCAGCTCACCAGGGGCGACTAGTGCAGATACGCAGTATTTT. Translated, this is CASSPGATSADTQYF.